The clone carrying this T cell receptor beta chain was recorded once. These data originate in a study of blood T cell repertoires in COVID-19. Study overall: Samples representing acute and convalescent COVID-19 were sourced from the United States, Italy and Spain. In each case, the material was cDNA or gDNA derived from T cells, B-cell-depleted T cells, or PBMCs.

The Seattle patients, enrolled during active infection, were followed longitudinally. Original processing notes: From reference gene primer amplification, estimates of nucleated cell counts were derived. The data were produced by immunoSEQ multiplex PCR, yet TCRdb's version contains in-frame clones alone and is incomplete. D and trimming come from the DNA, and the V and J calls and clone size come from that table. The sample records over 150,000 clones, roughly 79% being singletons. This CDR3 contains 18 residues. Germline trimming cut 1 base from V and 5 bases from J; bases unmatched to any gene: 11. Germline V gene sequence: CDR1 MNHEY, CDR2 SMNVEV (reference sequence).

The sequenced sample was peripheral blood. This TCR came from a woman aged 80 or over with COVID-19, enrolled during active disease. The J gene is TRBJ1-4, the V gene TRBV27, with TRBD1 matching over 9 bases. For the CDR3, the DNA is TGTGCCAGCAGTTTATGGGACAGGGCAGCAATCAAAAATGAAAAACTGTTTTTT. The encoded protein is CASSLWDRAAIKNEKLFF.